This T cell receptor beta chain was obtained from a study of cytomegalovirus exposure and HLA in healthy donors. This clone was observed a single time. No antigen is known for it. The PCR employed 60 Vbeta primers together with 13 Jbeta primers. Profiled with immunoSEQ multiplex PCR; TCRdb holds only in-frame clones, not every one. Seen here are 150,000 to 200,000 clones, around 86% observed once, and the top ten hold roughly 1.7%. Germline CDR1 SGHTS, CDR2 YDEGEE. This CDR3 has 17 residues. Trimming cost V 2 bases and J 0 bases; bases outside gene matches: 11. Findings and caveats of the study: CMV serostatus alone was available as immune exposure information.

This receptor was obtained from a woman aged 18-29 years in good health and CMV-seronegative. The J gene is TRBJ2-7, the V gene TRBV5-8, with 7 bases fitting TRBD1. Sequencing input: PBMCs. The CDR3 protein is CASSFHRQTGNSYEQYF. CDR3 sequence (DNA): TGTGCCAGCAGCTTCCACCGCCAGACAGGGAACTCCTACGAGCAGTACTTC.